The 12 T cell receptor beta chains below come from one sample, sequenced in a study of CD8 T cells in Susac syndrome. RNA was extracted with the RNeasy kit, and a quantity of roughly 0.45 to 1 ug was reverse transcribed using random hexamers. TCRdb used MiXCR to reprocess the immunoSEQ multiplex PCR reads, holding one entry per CDR3 protein. Counted here are 160,000 or so distinct CDR3 sequences, roughly 95% occurring once; the ten biggest clones make up about 0.09%. The sequenced sample consisted of CD4+ T cells from PBMCs. These receptors all come from a human donor with multiple sclerosis.

This chain connects TRBV11-2 to TRBJ1-2; D is perhaps TRBD1 (6 bases). With 1 base removed from V and 1 base from J, the gap between germline ends came to 7 bases. The length of the CDR3 is 14 residues. Germline loops: CDR1 SGHAT, CDR2 FQNNGV. The CDR3 DNA reads as TGTGCCAGCAGCTTAGGACAGGTTAACTATGGCTACACCTTC. Amino acids: CASSLGQVNYGYTF.

The chain joins TRBV29-1 to TRBJ2-7; TRBD1 matches at 9 bases. The CDR3 is 11 amino acids. CDR1 is SQVTM, CDR2 ANQGSEA, per germline. The V and J ends lost 7 bases and 4 bases, in that order; junction bases with no gene match: 2. CDR3 nucleotide sequence: TGCAGCGGTGGACAGGGGTACGAGCAGTACTTC. Amino acid sequence: CSGGQGYEQYF.

V is TRBV20-1 and J is TRBJ1-5; 7 nucleotides agree with TRBD1. Trimming took 0 bases from V and 2 from J; bases not matched to a gene: 1. The CDR3 is made up of 14 amino acids. The germline CDR1 and CDR2 sequences are DFQATT and SNEGSKA (reference sequence). The CDR3 here is CSARDGQGNQPQHF. The CDR3 bases are TGCAGTGCTAGAGACGGACAGGGCAATCAGCCCCAGCATTTT.

The rearrangement joins TRBV5-4 to TRBJ2-3, with 12 bases fitting TRBD2. The CDR3 sequence is 15 residues long. The V gene's germline CDR1 is SGHNT and CDR2 YYREEE (reference sequence). With V trimmed by 2 bases and J by 5 bases, 3 bases remained unmatched. The CDR3 reads CASSLRLAGVDTQYF. DNA of the CDR3: TGTGCCAGCAGCTTAAGACTAGCGGGAGTAGATACGCAGTATTTT.

CDR3 in amino acids: CASMKGAVTGELFF. DNA for the CDR3: TGTGCCAGCATGAAGGGGGCGGTCACCGGGGAGCTGTTTTTT. V and J are TRBV2 and TRBJ2-2, with 7 nucleotides matching TRBD1. Germline V gene lookup returns CDR1 SNHLY and CDR2 FYNNEI. Trimming removed 7 bases from V and 4 bases from J; junction bases left unmatched: 6. This CDR3 region has 14 residues.

J is TRBJ2-1 and V is TRBV20-1, with D possibly being TRBD2 (5 bases). Trimming cost V 0 bases and J 0 bases, with 18 bases left between them. The V gene's germline CDR1 is DFQATT and CDR2 SNEGSKA (reference sequence). The CDR3 has 18 amino acids. The DNA of the CDR3 is TGCAGTGCTAGAGATCCCAGCGGAGCTGGGAGCTCCTACAATGAGCAGTTCTTC. Its protein is CSARDPSGAGSSYNEQFF.

The rearrangement uses TRBV18 and TRBJ2-7; TRBD2 matches at 10 bases. V gave up 8 bases and J gave up 8 bases; unmatched junction bases: 15. The germline V gene has CDR1 KGHSH and CDR2 LQKENI. The CDR3 has 15 amino acids. CDR3 sequence reads: CASLTGLAGERKQYF. In nucleotides, the CDR3 is TGTGCCAGCCTAACCGGTCTAGCGGGAGAGCGGAAGCAGTACTTC.

This rearrangement joins TRBV20-1 to TRBJ2-3; 9 nucleotides match TRBD1. Germline-derived CDR1 and CDR2 are DFQATT and SNEGSKA (reference sequence). The V and J ends lost 1 base and 4 bases, in that order; junction bases with no gene match: 6. This CDR3 contains 15 residues. The CDR3 reads CSARARDRVPDTQYF. Here the CDR3 DNA reads TGCAGTGCTAGAGCCCGGGACAGGGTCCCAGATACGCAGTATTTT.

This clonotype was seen only once. The chain employs TRBV25-1 and TRBJ1-1; 7 positions match TRBD1. Trimming cost V 3 bases and J 13 bases; bases outside gene matches: 11. Looked up from germline, CDR1 is MGHDK and CDR2 is SYGVNS. There are 13 residues in the CDR3. This CDR3 reads CASSDSGGVLVFF. DNA of the CDR3: TGTGCCAGCAGTGACTCAGGGGGGGTGTTGGTTTTCTTT.

The rearrangement links TRBV28 to TRBJ1-2; TRBD1 matches 9 bases. J lost 4 bases, V lost 4 bases, and 7 bases had no gene match. Germline-derived CDR1 and CDR2 are MDHEN and SYDVKM. The CDR3 runs to 15 residues. In DNA, the CDR3 is TGTGCCAGCAGTTCGGGACAGGGTCTGGGCTATGGCTACACCTTC. Its translation: CASSSGQGLGYGYTF.

CDR3 in amino acids: CASSSIGGSYRLQYF. The DNA for the CDR3 is TGTGCCAGCAGCTCCATTGGGGGGAGTTATAGGCTTCAGTACTTC. This chain uses TRBV11-2 with TRBJ2-4, with D maybe TRBD2 (6 bases). V lost 4 bases and J lost 11, with 21 bases in between. Germline lookup yields CDR1 SGHAT and CDR2 FQNNGV. CDR3 length: 15 residues.

The V call is TRBV6-2 or TRBV6-3, the J call TRBJ2-2; D gene unclear. The CDR3 runs 16 residues. The germline gives CDR1 MNHEY, CDR2 SVGEGT. The ends were cut back, 4 bases at V and 4 bases at J, with 16 bases in the middle. CDR3 loop: CASSSASKRPTGELFF. CDR3 bases: TGTGCCAGCAGTTCGGCAAGCAAGAGGCCCACCGGGGAGCTGTTTTTT.